This T cell receptor (beta chain) was documented in a study of shared clonotypes between healthy human individuals. Splitting of each subset's genomic DNA was done evenly across several immunoSEQ plates. TCRdb's copy holds only in-frame clones and misses some; the assay was immunoSEQ multiplex PCR. Of more than 2,000,000 clones listed, more than 80% are singletons. This receptor was taken from a man aged 18 to 29 in good health. Some clones in this sample may be carry-over from other donors' samples. Source material: naive CD4+ T cells from PBMCs. This sample's subset: CD45RA+ positively selected.

CDR3 in DNA: TGTGCCAGCAGCGGCGCCGGGACAGTTAACAATGAGCAGTTCTTC. Protein sequence: CASSGAGTVNNEQFF. The chain combines TRBV5-4 with TRBJ2-1; TRBD1 agrees at 7 bases. Trimming took 4 bases from V and 5 from J; bases not matched to a gene: 9. The CDR3 has 15 amino acids. Looked up from germline, CDR1 is SGHNT and CDR2 is YYREEE (reference sequence).